This entry lists 17 T cell receptor beta chains sequenced from one sample in a study of Ad26.COV2.S vaccination and SARS-CoV-2 variants. Only in-frame clones appear in the TCRdb table, and some are missing; sequencing was by immunoSEQ multiplex PCR. The repertoire holds 500,000 or so clones, roughly 85% seen once, with more than 10% in the top ten. Documented treatment: around 19 received Ad26.COV2.S at low or high dose, single or two shots; a few received placebo; per-sample allocation not given. The study sampled participants on day 63 after the first vaccine or placebo injection. The sequences come from peripheral blood, collected in a trial of Ad26.COV2.S vaccine versus placebo. The receptors were sampled from a person aged 18-65 years who received the Ad26.COV2.S COVID-19 vaccine or a placebo.

The chain is built from TRBV12-2 and TRBJ2-1. TRBV12-2 is assigned pseudogene status. The CDR3 contains 18 residues. CDR3 loop: CASRTRTGQEISYNEQFF. CDR3 in DNA: TGTGCAAGTCGCACCCGAACGGGGCAGGAGATATCCTACAATGAGCAGTTCTTC.

The V call is TRBV11-2, the J call TRBJ2-7; TRBD1 matches at 9 bases. V lost 8 bases, J lost 5 bases, and 4 bases stayed unmatched. There are 12 residues in the CDR3. Germline CDR1 reads SGHAT; CDR2 reads FQNNGV. CDR3 bases: TGTGCCAGCGAGGGACAGGGAAACGAGCAGTACTTC. Its protein is CASEGQGNEQYF.

This chain joins TRBV6-2 or TRBV6-3 and TRBJ2-7; the match to TRBD1 covers 8 bases. This CDR3 is 14 amino acids long. Trimming took 4 bases from V and 7 from J; bases not matched to a gene: 9. CDR1 MNHEY and CDR2 SVGEGT come from the germline V gene. CDR3 in DNA: TGTGCCAGCAGTTTGACAGGGGCCCGATTGGAGCAGTACTTC. Its translation: CASSLTGARLEQYF.

This chain links TRBV6-2 or TRBV6-3 with TRBJ2-7; D gene unclear. V gave up 6 bases and J gave up 8 bases, with 14 bases separating them. The CDR3 runs 12 residues. The V gene's germline CDR1 is MNHEY and CDR2 SVGEGT. The CDR3 DNA follows: TGTGCCAGCAGCCTCGGATCTCCCCAGCAGTACTTC. It translates to CASSLGSPQQYF.

The chain has TRBV10-3 and TRBJ2-5; D remains ambiguous. V shed 6 bases and J shed 2 bases, with 10 bases lying between them. Germline CDR1 is ENHRY and CDR2 is SYGVKD. The CDR3 runs to 13 residues. The CDR3 is CAIRGGEQETQYF. The CDR3 DNA reads TGTGCCATCAGGGGTGGGGAACAAGAGACCCAGTACTTC.

The chain is built from TRBV5-6 and TRBJ2-1; D perhaps matches TRBD2 (7 bases). The CDR3 runs 18 residues. The germline V gene has CDR1 SGHDT and CDR2 YYEEEE. V was trimmed by 0 bases and J by 0 bases, leaving 16 bases between them. CDR3 sequence: CASSLAIFGGRSYNEQFF. Here the CDR3 DNA reads TGTGCCAGCAGCTTGGCCATATTCGGGGGGCGCTCCTACAATGAGCAGTTCTTC.

The V and J genes are TRBV9 and TRBJ1-6; 8 nucleotides agree with TRBD1. The germline CDR1 and CDR2 sequences are SGDLS and YYNGEE. V trimming: 2 bases; J trimming: 6 bases; junction bases outside the gene matches: 4. This CDR3 is 15 amino acids long. The CDR3 DNA reads as TGTGCCAGCAGCGTGTGGGACAGGAGTAATTCACCCCTCCACTTT. It encodes CASSVWDRSNSPLHF.

The rearrangement uses TRBV11-2 and TRBJ2-3; 16 nucleotides match TRBD2. Unmatched junction bases numbered 5, after V lost 5 bases and J lost 3 bases. CDR1 SGHAT and CDR2 FQNNGV come from the germline V gene. The CDR3 is 17 amino acids. This CDR3 is CASSKGTSGRGTDTQYF. The CDR3 region has the DNA TGTGCCAGCAGCAAGGGGACTAGCGGGAGGGGGACAGATACGCAGTATTTT. Filled out from reference TRBV11-2 and TRBJ2-3, the complete variable domain reads EAGVAQSPRYKIIEKRQSVAFWCNPISGHATLYWYQQILGQGPKLLIQFQNNGVVDDSQLPKDRFSAERLKGVDSTLKIQPAKLEDSAVYLCASSKGTSGRGTDTQYFGPGTRLTVL.

This clone appeared a single time. The chain recombines TRBV5-4 with TRBJ1-1; D gene uncertain. V lost 4 bases and J 0 bases, leaving 10 bases between the germline ends. The CDR3 extends over 14 amino acids. Germline CDR1 and CDR2: SGHNT and YYREEE (reference sequence). CDR3 residues: CASSPSWMNTEAFF. The CDR3 DNA reads as TGTGCCAGCAGCCCCTCCTGGATGAACACTGAAGCTTTCTTT.

J is TRBJ1-2 and V is TRBV28; 8 nucleotides align to TRBD1. This CDR3 spans 13 amino acids. The V and J ends lost 7 bases and 8 bases, in that order; junction bases with no gene match: 9. Per the germline V gene, CDR1 is MDHEN and CDR2 is SYDVKM. Here the CDR3 DNA reads TGTGCCAGCACACCGGGACAGGCGCTGGGCTACACCTTC. Translating it yields CASTPGQALGYTF.

This chain links TRBV6-5 with TRBJ2-5, with D perhaps matching TRBD2 (7 bases). The CDR3 runs 16 residues. In germline, CDR1 is MNHEY, CDR2 SVGAGI. The V and J ends lost 4 bases and 5 bases respectively, with 20 bases between them. CDR3: CASSSLKGRGKETQYF. CDR3 in DNA: TGTGCCAGCAGTTCCTTGAAGGGGAGGGGGAAGGAGACCCAGTACTTC.

This clone was observed a few times. This chain links TRBV28 with TRBJ1-3, with 9 bases lining up with TRBD1. The CDR3 covers 15 residues. The germline V gene has CDR1 MDHEN and CDR2 SYDVKM. The J segment lost 0 bases and the V segment lost 6 bases, leaving 3 bases of the junction unmatched. This CDR3 reads CASSLGQGSGNTIYF. The CDR3 DNA reads TGTGCCAGCAGCCTGGGACAGGGCTCTGGAAACACCATATATTTT.

Note on this clone: This may arise from a read error, as a much more abundant clone is one base away. The chain is built from TRBV28 and TRBJ2-1; D not certain. This CDR3 has 10 residues. In germline, CDR1 is MDHEN, CDR2 SYDVKM. The germline V and J ends were trimmed by 2 bases and 9 bases, with 2 bases remaining between them. CDR3 sequence (DNA): TGTGCCAGCAGTTTAGGTGAGCAGTTCTTC. Amino acids: CASSLGEQFF.

A single count supports this clone. The chain joins TRBV7-9 to TRBJ1-1, with D unresolved. Germline V gene data show CDR1 as SEHNR and CDR2 as FQNEAQ (reference sequence). The CDR3 extends over 15 amino acids. Deletions cut 5 bases from V and 1 base from J, with 14 bases between. CDR3 sequence (DNA): TGTGCCAGCAGCCCCCCTTGGCAGTCGAACACTGAAGCTTTCTTT. It yields the protein CASSPPWQSNTEAFF.

CDR3 sequence reads: CASRPSLVRTSSVGYTF. CDR3 bases: TGTGCCAGCAGACCTAGCTTAGTTCGGACTTCCTCTGTAGGCTACACCTTC. V and J are TRBV28 and TRBJ1-2; D gene ambiguous. CDR1 MDHEN and CDR2 SYDVKM come from the germline V gene. The length of the CDR3 is 17 residues. V lost 6 bases to trimming and J lost 8 bases, with 28 bases between them.

V and J are TRBV12-3 or TRBV12-4 and TRBJ2-1; unclear D gene. The CDR3 is made up of 11 amino acids. V lost 2 bases, J lost 15 bases, and 11 bases lay in between. The CDR3, as DNA: TGTGCCAGCAGTTTATATTTCGGGTTGTTCTTC. Translation gives CASSLYFGLFF.

This sequence joins TRBV18 and TRBJ1-1, with D uncertain. The CDR3 spans 16 residues. The germline V and J ends were trimmed by 2 bases and 0 bases, with 13 bases remaining between them. Looked up from germline, CDR1 is KGHSH and CDR2 is LQKENI. In nucleotides, the CDR3 is TGTGCCAGCTCACCATCGAACGGCGGATTGAACACTGAAGCTTTCTTT. It translates to CASSPSNGGLNTEAFF.